This T cell receptor beta chain originates from a study of CD8 T cells in Susac syndrome. cDNA came from around 0.54 to 1 ug RNA primed by random hexamers. One entry per CDR3 protein, called by TCRdb with MiXCR from the immunoSEQ multiplex PCR reads. Among about 120,000 distinct CDR3 sequences listed, about 92% were seen once. V lost 0 bases and J lost 2, with 8 bases in between. Germline CDR1 SGHTA, CDR2 FQGNSA. CDR3 length: 15 amino acids. The source material was CD4+ T cells from PBMCs. V gene TRBV7-2 combines with J gene TRBJ1-5; perhaps TRBD1 as D (5 bases). This TCR came from a human donor with multiple sclerosis. For the CDR3, the DNA is TGTGCCAGCAGCTTAGCGGGGGGTGGCAATCAGCCCCAGCATTTT. It yields the protein CASSLAGGGNQPQHF.